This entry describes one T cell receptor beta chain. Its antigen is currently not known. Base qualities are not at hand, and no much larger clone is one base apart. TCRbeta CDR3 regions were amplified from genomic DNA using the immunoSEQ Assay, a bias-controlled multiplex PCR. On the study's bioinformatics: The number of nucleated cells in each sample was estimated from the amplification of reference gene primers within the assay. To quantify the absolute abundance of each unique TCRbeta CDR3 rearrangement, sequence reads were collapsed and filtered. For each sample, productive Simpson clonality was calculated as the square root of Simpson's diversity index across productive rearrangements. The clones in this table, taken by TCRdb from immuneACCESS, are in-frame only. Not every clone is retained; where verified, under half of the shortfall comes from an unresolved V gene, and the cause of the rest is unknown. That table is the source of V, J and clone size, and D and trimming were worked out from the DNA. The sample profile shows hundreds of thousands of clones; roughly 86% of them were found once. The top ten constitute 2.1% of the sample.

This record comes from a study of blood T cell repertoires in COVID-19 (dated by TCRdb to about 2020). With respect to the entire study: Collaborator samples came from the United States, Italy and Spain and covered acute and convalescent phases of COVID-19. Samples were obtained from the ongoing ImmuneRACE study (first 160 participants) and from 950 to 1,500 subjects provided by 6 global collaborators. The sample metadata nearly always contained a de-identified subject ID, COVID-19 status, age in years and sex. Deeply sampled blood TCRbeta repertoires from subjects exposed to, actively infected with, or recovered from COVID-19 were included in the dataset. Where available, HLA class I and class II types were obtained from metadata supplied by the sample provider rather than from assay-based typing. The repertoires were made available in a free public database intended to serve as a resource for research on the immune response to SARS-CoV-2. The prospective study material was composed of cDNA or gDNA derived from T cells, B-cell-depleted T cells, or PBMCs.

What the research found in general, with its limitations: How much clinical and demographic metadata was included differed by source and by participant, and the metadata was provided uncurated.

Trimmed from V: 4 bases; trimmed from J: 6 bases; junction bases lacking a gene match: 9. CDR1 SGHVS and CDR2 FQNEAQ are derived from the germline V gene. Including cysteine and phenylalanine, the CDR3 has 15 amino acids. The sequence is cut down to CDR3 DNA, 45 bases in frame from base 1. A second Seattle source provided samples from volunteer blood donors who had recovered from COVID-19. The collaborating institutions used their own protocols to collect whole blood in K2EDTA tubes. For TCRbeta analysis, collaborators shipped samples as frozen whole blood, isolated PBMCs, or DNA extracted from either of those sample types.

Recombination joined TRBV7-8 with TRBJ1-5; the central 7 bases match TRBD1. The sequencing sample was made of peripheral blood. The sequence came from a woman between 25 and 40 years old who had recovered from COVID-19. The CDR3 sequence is CASSSADRVAQPQHF. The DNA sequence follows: TGTGCCAGCAGCTCCGCAGACAGGGTGGCTCAGCCCCAGCATTTT.